The sequence of this T cell receptor (beta chain) was determined in a study of beta chain features in type 1 diabetes. As for the study in general: Similarity in age, gender and cell yields was seen between patients and healthy donors. All samples together contributed 90 million to 110 million sorted cells for examination.

The single heparinised draw taken from each donor contained around 100 mL of blood on average. There are a few counts of this clone. CDR1 is MDHEN, CDR2 SYDVKM, per germline. The CDR3 loop spans 13 amino acids. Trimming at V came to 8 bases and at J to 7 bases, leaving 10 bases not matched to a gene. What was sequenced were expressed TCRB transcripts, since all of the isolated RNA had been reverse transcribed. Naive, central memory and regulatory T cell samples averaged around 3.9 million reads. Measured with immunoSEQ multiplex PCR; TCRdb has only the in-frame clones, and not every one. The sample has a few hundred thousand clones, 10% to 15% seen once; the top ten hold about 0.018%.

The receptor was isolated from a man aged 18 to 35 in good health. Material: naive CD4+ T cells from blood. This chain links TRBV28 with TRBJ1-1; 7 bases align to TRBD1. CDR3 DNA: TGTGCCAGCCAAAGGTGGGGGGACAGTGAAGCTTTCTTT. Translated: CASQRWGDSEAFF.